This TCR beta chain stems from a study of regulatory and conventional T cells in RAG deficiency. Overall study findings and caveats: In Omenn syndrome, sorted "Tregs" may be peripherally activated cells. Shannon entropy was markedly lower and Simpson indices higher in RAG-deficient patients than control T-cell subsets. In Omenn syndrome, Treg and Tconv repertoires overlapped >90%. Treg unique TCR beta sequences were around 100-fold fewer in Omenn syndrome and CID/AS patients than controls.

Genomic DNA came from blood conventional CD4+ T cells gated CD25-low CD127-high. On this clone itself: Its specificity is unknown.

Germline V gene lookup returns CDR1 MNHNY and CDR2 SVGAGI (reference sequence). The ends were cut back, 8 bases at V and 3 bases at J, with 19 bases in the middle. This CDR3 is 15 amino acids long. The repertoire was sequenced with immunoSEQ multiplex PCR; TCRdb's copy has only in-frame clones and lacks some. The sample yields approximately 48,000 clones, approximately 90% seen once. These data are also associated with another study on regulatory T cells. That work states: Amplification used 52 TRBV primers and 13 TRBJ primers.

Input material: CD4+ effector T cells sorted from blood. The clonotype originates from a human donor in good health. This sequence joins TRBV6-6 and TRBJ1-1; D is perhaps TRBD1 (6 bases). CDR3 DNA sequence: TGTGCCAGCCGAGAGAGACAGGTGACGGACACTGAAGCTTTCTTT. It codes for CASRERQVTDTEAFF.